One sample yielded the 14 T cell receptor beta chains listed below, sequenced in a study of T cells in localized non-small cell lung cancer. Using immunoSEQ multiplex PCR, the repertoire was profiled, and TCRdb retains in-frame clones only, with some absent. The profile shows roughly 27,000 clones, roughly 91% of them singletons. The sequencing used peripheral blood, collected before any cancer treatment. Receptor source: a woman between 35 and 70 years old with stage I lung adenocarcinoma.

V usage is TRBV29-1 and J usage is TRBJ1-5; D gene unclear. The CDR3 extends over 12 amino acids. V lost 7 bases, J lost 4 bases, and 11 bases lay in between. Germline-derived CDR1 and CDR2 are SQVTM and ANQGSEA. The CDR3 protein is CSARDTNQPQHF. CDR3 coding DNA: TGCAGCGCTCGAGACACAAATCAGCCCCAGCATTTT.

This rearrangement joins TRBV7-9 to TRBJ2-7; D is unclear. This CDR3 is 12 amino acids long. Germline CDR1 SEHNR, CDR2 FQNEAQ (reference sequence). V gave up 5 bases and J gave up 4 bases, with 9 bases separating them. The CDR3 protein is CASSPTDYEQYF. The DNA for the CDR3 is TGTGCCAGCAGCCCTACAGATTACGAGCAGTACTTC.

V gene TRBV19 combines with J gene TRBJ2-3, with D possibly matching TRBD2 (6 bases). Trimming shortened V by 4 bases and J by 0 bases, and 14 bases separated the two germline ends. This CDR3 is 16 amino acids long. Germline V gene sequence: CDR1 LNHDA, CDR2 SQIVND (reference sequence). Written as DNA, the CDR3 is TGTGCCAGTAGTACCAGGGACTGGGACAGCACAGATACGCAGTATTTT. Translated, it gives CASSTRDWDSTDTQYF.

The chain uses TRBV10-3 and TRBJ1-1; the D gene is possibly TRBD1 (5 bases). V gave up 4 bases and J gave up 5 bases, with 14 bases separating them. The CDR3 has 14 amino acids. Germline loops: CDR1 ENHRY, CDR2 SYGVKD. CDR3 bases: TGTGCCATCAGTGCCAACCAGGGTGAGACTGAAGCTTTCTTT. This sequence encodes CAISANQGETEAFF.

The chain is built from TRBV7-9 and TRBJ2-3; 9 bases are a match to TRBD2. The CDR3 extends over 15 amino acids. V gave up 3 bases and J gave up 3 bases; unmatched junction bases: 4. The germline gives CDR1 SEHNR, CDR2 FQNEAQ (reference sequence). The CDR3 here is CASSFAGGPTDTQYF. DNA of the CDR3: TGTGCCAGCAGCTTTGCGGGAGGGCCGACAGATACGCAGTATTTT.

This clone turned up a few times. This chain links TRBV19 with TRBJ1-1, with D possibly TRBD1 on 5 matching bases. The CDR3 totals 12 residues. V gave up 5 bases and J gave up 6 bases, with 10 bases separating them. The germline V gene has CDR1 LNHDA and CDR2 SQIVND (reference sequence). The CDR3 DNA reads TGTGCCAGTAGTTGGGGGGGAGCTGAAGCTTTCTTT. It specifies CASSWGGAEAFF.

V and J are TRBV7-2 and TRBJ2-5; 7 nucleotides align to TRBD2. The DNA end lines up better with TRBJ2-7; the J call may be wrong. In germline, CDR1 is SGHTA, CDR2 FQGNSA. This CDR3 spans 16 amino acids. This CDR3 reads CASSFPPGGGRDEQYF. The CDR3 DNA is TGTGCCAGCAGCTTTCCCCCGGGGGGAGGGAGGGACGAGCAGTACTTC.

The chain links TRBV28 to TRBJ1-3; D gene uncertain. This CDR3 is built from 14 residues. From germline, CDR1 is MDHEN and CDR2 SYDVKM. The V and J ends lost 7 bases and 0 bases respectively, with 10 bases between them. The CDR3 loop is CASNPVTSGNTIYF. DNA of the CDR3: TGTGCCAGCAACCCAGTTACCTCTGGAAACACCATATATTTT.

The V and J genes are TRBV19 and TRBJ1-4; no firm D call. Germline loops: CDR1 LNHDA, CDR2 SQIVND (reference sequence). Trimming took off 4 bases at V and 10 bases at J, with 16 bases between the two ends. The CDR3 covers 14 residues. As DNA, the CDR3 is TGTGCCAGTAGTACCTTAGACTCCTCCGCAAAACTGTTTTTT. Amino acids: CASSTLDSSAKLFF. The full variable domain, completed using reference TRBV19 and TRBJ1-4, is DGGITQSPKYLFRKEGQNVTLSCEQNLNHDAMYWYRQDPGQGLRLIYYSQIVNDFQKGDIAEGYSVSREKKESFPLTVTSAQKNPTAFYLCASSTLDSSAKLFFGSGTQLSVL.

In nucleotides, the CDR3 is TGTGCCAGCAGCTGGACAGACAGGGGAGGGACTGAAGCTTTCTTT. Translated: CASSWTDRGGTEAFF. V usage is TRBV7-2 and J usage is TRBJ1-1; 8 bases are shared with TRBD1. Germline assignment: CDR1 SGHTA and CDR2 FQGNSA. The V and J ends lost 4 bases and 5 bases, in that order; junction bases with no gene match: 9. CDR3 length: 15 amino acids.

V is TRBV7-3 and J is TRBJ2-2, with 14 bases matching TRBD2. The ends lost 9 bases at V and 2 bases at J; junction bases unmatched: 2. The CDR3 has 15 residues. Germline values: CDR1 SGHTA, CDR2 FQGTGA. CDR3 sequence (DNA): TGTGCCAGTGGACTAGCGGGAGGAAACACCGGGGAGCTGTTTTTT. Protein: CASGLAGGNTGELFF.

This clone was observed a handful of times. The CDR3 DNA reads as TGTGCCAGCAGCCAAGGGGTAGCGAACACCGGGGAGCTGTTTTTT. Translated: CASSQGVANTGELFF. The genes are TRBV14 and TRBJ2-2; no reliable D call. V lost 1 base to trimming and J lost 0 bases, with 6 bases between them. This CDR3 is built from 15 residues. The germline V gene encodes CDR1 SGHDN and CDR2 FVKESK.

V usage is TRBV19 and J usage is TRBJ1-1; a possible D gene is TRBD1 (6 bases). The CDR3 has 16 residues. Germline lookup yields CDR1 LNHDA and CDR2 SQIVND (reference sequence). Trimming left V 6 bases short and J 1 base short, with 18 bases between. The CDR3 is CASSNPSGAANTEAFF. CDR3 coding DNA: TGTGCCAGTAGCAACCCATCGGGGGCAGCGAACACTGAAGCTTTCTTT.

This clone appeared a few times. The chain carries TRBV30 and TRBJ1-1; D remains ambiguous. Germline loops: CDR1 GTSNPN, CDR2 SVGIG (reference sequence). The CDR3 consists of 16 residues. The V end was cut by 4 bases, the J end by 1 base, with 19 bases between. CDR3 sequence: CAWKVVRWTENTEAFF. The CDR3 coding sequence is TGTGCCTGGAAAGTAGTCCGGTGGACGGAGAACACTGAAGCTTTCTTT. The full variable domain, with the rest looked up from reference TRBV30 and TRBJ1-1, is SQTIHQWPATLVQPVGSPLSLECTVEGTSNPNLYWYRQAAGRGLQLLFYSVGIGQISSEVPQNLSASRPQDRQFILSSKKLLLSDSGFYLCAWKVVRWTENTEAFFGQGTRLTVV.